This T cell receptor beta chain comes out of a study of naive and memory T cell subsets. Two oligonucleotides, mixed equimolar, formed the beta constant-region primer covering TRBC1 and TRBC2. Ligated cDNA was amplified by four rounds of PCR with nested alpha and beta constant-region primers and SP2. TCRdb passed the UMI-ligation and nested PCR reads through MiXCR, listing each CDR3 protein once. The sample has over 110,000 distinct CDR3 sequences, 15% to 25% seen once. A note on this clonotype: What it binds is unknown.

Trimming cost V 0 bases and J 1 base, with 10 bases left between them. Germline assignment: CDR1 SGHVS and CDR2 FQNEAQ. The CDR3 extends over 16 amino acids. Study findings and constraints: There was no ground truth to check naive and memory subset results. From naive to CM, EM and EMRA, diversity decreased and Gini increased. Possibly reflecting memory cells re-expressing CD45RA, a few larger clonotypes occurred in naive repertoires, especially CD8. Over 90% of naive TCR sequences appeared only once after error correction, unlike memory subsets.

CMV status came from CD4+ T cell IFNgamma after overnight CMV lysate stimulation of fresh PBMCs. The chain employs TRBV7-8 and TRBJ1-5; no clear D gene. The TCR comes from a human donor in good health. Input material: naive CD8+ T cells from blood. The CDR3 bases are TGTGCCAGCAGCTTAGCGGCCGCGAGGAGCAATCAGCCCCAGCATTTT. Its protein product is CASSLAAARSNQPQHF.